The 24 T cell receptor beta chains in this list originate from one sample, sequenced in a study of T cell repertoires in cytomegalovirus infection (dated by TCRdb to the late 2010s). TCRdb names Illumina HiSeq 1500 as the instrument used. TCRdb reworked the public reads: Q25 trimming with fastp, MiXCR clone assembly, productive beta chains retained. Rows are combined by CDR3 protein, so each entry shows the most common genes and DNA. A total of some 600,000 distinct CDR3 sequences appear in this sample, 24% of them only once. The ten largest clonotypes hold approximately 8% of the sample. The sample was CD8+ T cells from PBMCs. The source is a human donor in good health (CMV status not recorded). Some clones in this sample may be carry-over from other donors' samples.

The rearrangement joins TRBV6-6 to TRBJ2-2; 9 bases match TRBD2. Germline V gene sequence: CDR1 MNHNY, CDR2 SVGAGI (reference sequence). The V gene end was trimmed by 7 bases and the J gene end by 0 bases; junction bases not matched to a gene: 12. The CDR3 extends over 18 amino acids. CDR3 region: CASTNLAIAGANTGELFF. For the CDR3, the DNA is TGTGCCAGCACCAACCTGGCAATAGCGGGGGCGAACACCGGGGAGCTGTTTTTT.

The chain links TRBV11-2 to TRBJ1-2; 10 bases align to TRBD1. Losses at the gene ends were 5 bases for V and 8 bases for J; bases not matched to a gene: 14. CDR3 length: 16 amino acids. Germline-derived CDR1 and CDR2 are SGHAT and FQNNGV. CDR3 sequence: CASSPPDRGLVFGYTF. The DNA for the CDR3 is TGTGCCAGCAGCCCTCCCGACAGGGGGCTAGTATTCGGCTACACCTTC.

CDR3 in DNA: TGTGCCAGCAGTGAAGGGGGACGGCAACTCGACGAGCAGTACTTC. Protein product: CASSEGGRQLDEQYF. The chain recombines TRBV25-1 with TRBJ2-7; either TRBD1 or TRBD2 may supply D (5 bases each). The CDR3 runs 15 residues. With 2 bases removed from V and 5 bases from J, the gap between germline ends came to 16 bases. CDR1 and CDR2 from the germline V gene are MGHDK and SYGVNS.

The rearrangement uses TRBV20-1 and TRBJ1-6, with D possibly matching TRBD1 (6 bases). The ends were cut back, 5 bases at V and 7 bases at J, with 27 bases in the middle. This CDR3 region has 18 residues. Germline V gives CDR1 DFQATT, CDR2 SNEGSKA (reference sequence). CDR3 sequence: CSARLIEIQGLGNSPLHF. CDR3 nucleotides: TGCAGTGCTCGATTGATAGAGATACAGGGCCTTGGGAATTCACCCCTCCACTTT.

This clonotype was seen repeatedly, ten times or more. This chain uses TRBV7-4 with TRBJ1-5, with a tentative D call TRBD1 (6 bases). CDR3 size: 17 residues. The germline V gene encodes CDR1 SGHVT and CDR2 SQSDAQ. V was trimmed by 2 bases and J by 0 bases, leaving 14 bases between them. The DNA of the CDR3 is TGTGCCAGCAGCTTAACTAGGACAGACAATAGCAATCAGCCCCAGCATTTT. Encoded protein: CASSLTRTDNSNQPQHF.

The chain is built from TRBV29-1 and TRBJ2-5; TRBD2 matches 10 bases. The CDR3 is 12 amino acids. Trimming at V came to 6 bases and at J to 5 bases, leaving 3 bases not matched to a gene. Looked up from germline, CDR1 is SQVTM and CDR2 is ANQGSEA. The DNA for the CDR3 is TGCAGCGTACGAGCGGGAGGGGAGACCCAGTACTTC. This gives the protein CSVRAGGETQYF. Together with reference TRBV29-1 and TRBJ2-5, the CDR3 gives the full variable domain: SAVISQKPSRDICQRGTSLTIQCQVDSQVTMMFWYRQQPGQSLTLIATANQGSEATYESGFVIDKFPISRPNLTFSTLTVSNMSPEDSSIYLCSVRAGGETQYFGPGTRLLVL.

The chain has TRBV5-4 and TRBJ2-1; D is unclear. The CDR3 extends over 14 amino acids. Per the germline V gene, CDR1 is SGHNT and CDR2 is YYREEE (reference sequence). V lost 2 bases and J 2 bases, leaving 8 bases between the germline ends. The CDR3 sequence: CASSFGDTYNEQFF. For the CDR3, the DNA is TGTGCCAGCAGCTTTGGCGACACCTACAATGAGCAGTTCTTC.

This clonotype has only a few counts. V and J are TRBV7-6 and TRBJ2-3, with TRBD2 identical over 8 bases. Trimming at V came to 8 bases and at J to 4 bases, leaving 8 bases not matched to a gene. CDR3 length: 14 residues. Germline V lookup: CDR1 SGHVS, CDR2 FNYEAQ. The CDR3 nucleotides are TGTGCCAGCCGCCGGGGGGGTGTTGCAGATACGCAGTATTTT. Encoded protein: CASRRGGVADTQYF.

In its sample, this clonotype was seen many times. The chain couples TRBV7-2 to TRBJ2-5; 8 bases are shared with TRBD2. V was clipped by 2 bases and J by 0 bases; unmatched bases: 11. Germline loops: CDR1 SGHTA, CDR2 FQGNSA. The CDR3 is 18 residues long. The CDR3 region is CASSLFPAGAMYQETQYF. CDR3 in DNA: TGTGCCAGCAGCTTATTCCCAGCGGGGGCCATGTACCAAGAGACCCAGTACTTC.

J is TRBJ2-5 and V is TRBV5-6; D call uncertain. V lost 0 bases and J lost 5, with 11 bases in between. CDR3 size: 14 residues. Per germline, CDR1 SGHDT and CDR2 YYEEEE. This chain's CDR3 is CASSLAETWETQYF. In nucleotides, the CDR3 is TGTGCCAGCAGCTTGGCCGAGACTTGGGAGACCCAGTACTTC.

This clonotype was counted between two and nine times. The chain carries TRBV28 and TRBJ2-1; D assignment may be TRBD1 or TRBD2 (5 bases each). The ends were cut back, 4 bases at V and 0 bases at J, with 16 bases in the middle. This CDR3 comprises 17 residues. Germline CDR1 MDHEN, CDR2 SYDVKM. CDR3: CASSYGAPTSSYNEQFF. In DNA, the CDR3 is TGTGCCAGCAGTTATGGGGCCCCTACTAGCTCCTACAATGAGCAGTTCTTC. Together with reference TRBV28 and TRBJ2-1, the CDR3 gives the full variable domain: DVKVTQSSRYLVKRTGEKVFLECVQDMDHENMFWYRQDPGLGLRLIYFSYDVKMKEKGDIPEGYSVSREKKERFSLILESASTNQTSMYLCASSYGAPTSSYNEQFFGPGTRLTVL.

The chain combines TRBV2 with TRBJ2-2, with a possible D match to TRBD1 (6 bases). The germline CDR1 and CDR2 sequences are SNHLY and FYNNEI. The V and J ends lost 5 bases and 13 bases respectively, with 11 bases between them. This CDR3 is built from 11 residues. In DNA, the CDR3 is TGTGCCAGCAGTATTCCACAGGGGCTGTTTTTT. Its protein is CASSIPQGLFF. Looking up the rest from reference TRBV2 and TRBJ2-2 gives the full variable domain: EPEVTQTPSHQVTQMGQEVILRCVPISNHLYFYWYRQILGQKVEFLVSFYNNEISEKSEIFDDQFSVERPDGSNFTLKIRSTKLEDSAMYFCASSIPQGLFFGEGSRLTVL.

This clonotype was recorded many times. The chain uses TRBV7-9 and TRBJ1-1; 7 bases are shared with TRBD1. In germline, CDR1 is SEHNR, CDR2 FQNEAQ (reference sequence). The CDR3 extends over 14 amino acids. With V trimmed by 9 bases and J by 0 bases, 7 bases remained unmatched. The chain's CDR3 is CASIRDSLNTEAFF. DNA of the CDR3: TGTGCCAGTATCCGGGACAGCCTGAACACTGAAGCTTTCTTT.

Many counts were recorded for this clonotype. J is TRBJ1-5 and V is TRBV7-2; 9 bases match TRBD1. J lost 3 bases, V lost 4 bases, and 4 bases had no gene match. The CDR3 consists of 15 residues. Germline V gene data show CDR1 as SGHTA and CDR2 as FQGNSA. CDR3 loop: CASSSQGADNQPQHF. The CDR3 DNA is TGTGCCAGCAGCTCACAGGGGGCTGACAATCAGCCCCAGCATTTT.

This clonotype has at least ten counts. The gene calls are TRBV7-8 and TRBJ2-5; 8 bases agree with TRBD2. The CDR3 sequence is 18 residues long. CDR1 and CDR2 from the germline V gene are SGHVS and FQNEAQ. The V segment lost 5 bases and the J segment 0 bases; nucleotides outside the gene matches: 14. CDR3 protein: CASSPEFSGGGNQETQYF. The DNA for the CDR3 is TGTGCCAGCAGCCCAGAATTCAGCGGGGGAGGTAACCAAGAGACCCAGTACTTC.

This clonotype was recorded many times. V usage is TRBV24-1 and J usage is TRBJ2-1; D call uncertain. V lost 0 bases and J lost 6, with 11 bases in between. This CDR3 contains 15 residues. Germline CDR1 and CDR2: KGHDR and SFDVKD. CDR3 sequence reads: CATSDLRGFGNEQFF. CDR3 sequence (DNA): TGTGCCACCAGTGATTTGCGAGGTTTTGGCAATGAGCAGTTCTTC.

In this sample, this clonotype turned up once. The chain employs TRBV20-1 and TRBJ1-1, with D hard to call. Deletions cut 1 base from V and 7 bases from J, with 4 bases between. Germline CDR1 reads DFQATT; CDR2 reads SNEGSKA (reference sequence). This CDR3 has 10 residues. The CDR3 region has the DNA TGCAGTGCTAGAGGGGGTGAAGCTTTCTTT. Its translation is CSARGGEAFF.

The chain joins TRBV5-4 to TRBJ2-3, with TRBD1 as a possible D gene (5 bases). Germline CDR1 SGHNT, CDR2 YYREEE (reference sequence). V shed 1 base and J shed 0 bases, with 15 bases lying between them. The length of the CDR3 is 17 residues. The CDR3 reads CASSLLGEPSSTDTQYF. The CDR3 DNA reads as TGTGCCAGCAGCTTGTTAGGGGAACCGTCTAGCACAGATACGCAGTATTTT.

The V call is TRBV4-3, the J call TRBJ2-1, with D unclear. V dropped 4 bases and J dropped 8 bases, with 12 bases sitting between them. CDR1 LGHNA and CDR2 YSLEER come from the germline V gene. The CDR3 runs to 13 residues. This CDR3 reads CASSPLRWDEQFF. The CDR3 nucleotides read TGCGCCAGCAGCCCCTTGAGATGGGATGAGCAGTTCTTC.

This clonotype was counted only a few times. The chain employs TRBV4-1 and TRBJ2-3; D is perhaps TRBD2 (6 bases). The CDR3 is 15 residues long. The V and J ends lost 3 bases and 3 bases respectively, with 13 bases between them. Germline values: CDR1 MGHRA, CDR2 YSYEKL. CDR3 nucleotides: TGCGCCAGCAGCCACGAGGGGAGGCGGACAGATACGCAGTATTTT. Translated: CASSHEGRRTDTQYF.

This clonotype has more than one count but fewer than ten. The V gene is TRBV15, the J gene TRBJ2-2; 9 bases agree with TRBD2. Germline loops: CDR1 LNHNV, CDR2 YYDKDF (reference sequence). The CDR3 spans 18 residues. V lost 0 bases to trimming and J lost 5 bases; unmatched junction nucleotides: 10. CDR3 DNA: TGTGCCACCAGCAGAGATTTGGGAAGGCTAGCGGGGACCGGGGAGCTGTTTTTT. Amino acids: CATSRDLGRLAGTGELFF. The whole variable domain, filled in from reference TRBV15 and TRBJ2-2, reads DAMVIQNPRYQVTQFGKPVTLSCSQTLNHNVMYWYQQKSSQAPKLLFHYYDKDFNNEADTPDNFQSRRPNTSFCFLDIRSPGLGDTAMYLCATSRDLGRLAGTGELFFGEGSRLTVL.

The CDR3 DNA sequence: TGTGCCAGCAGCATCTCTAGCGGGGGGTTACCCAATGAGCAGTTCTTC. Translated: CASSISSGGLPNEQFF. The chain links TRBV27 to TRBJ2-1; 11 bases are a match to TRBD2. The germline gives CDR1 MNHEY, CDR2 SMNVEV (reference sequence). The CDR3 has 16 amino acids. The junction had 10 bases not matched to a gene; V was cut back by 6 bases and J by 6 bases.

This clonotype was detected only once. Just one base apart from a much larger clone, this may be a read error. The V and J genes are TRBV7-1 and TRBJ2-1; 10 nucleotides line up with TRBD2. TRBV7-1 is an open reading frame, and its role is uncertain. Trimming at V came to 7 bases and at J to 6 bases, leaving 9 bases not matched to a gene. The CDR3 length is 15 residues. CDR3 residues: CASIWGLASGNEQFF. CDR3 DNA: TGTGCCAGCATTTGGGGACTAGCGTCCGGCAATGAGCAGTTCTTC.

V usage is TRBV6-1 and J usage is TRBJ2-2; D is perhaps TRBD1 (6 bases). Trimming left V 6 bases short and J 7 bases short, with 15 bases between. Germline CDR1 and CDR2: MNHNS and SASEGT. This CDR3 is 14 amino acids long. The CDR3 loop reads CASRNRASVGELFF. The CDR3 DNA follows: TGTGCCAGCAGGAACAGGGCCTCCGTCGGGGAGCTGTTTTTT.